Each of the 25 T cell receptor beta chains below was sequenced from the same sample in a study of T cells in Graves' hyperthyroidism and ophthalmopathy. RNA transcripts provided the source from which TCR beta CDR3 regions were amplified. First-round RT-PCR targeting the TCR CDR3 was performed with the HTBI primer set. One entry per CDR3 protein, called by TCRdb with MiXCR from the multiplex PCR reads. The sample has about 160,000 distinct CDR3 sequences, roughly 10% seen once. The sample consisted of blood. The receptors derive from a woman younger than 30 with Graves' hyperthyroidism that later progressed to Graves' ophthalmopathy.

This chain links TRBV4-1 with TRBJ2-5; D perhaps matches TRBD1 (6 bases). The CDR3 loop spans 15 amino acids. Germline V gene lookup returns CDR1 MGHRA and CDR2 YSYEKL. The germline V and J ends were trimmed by 5 bases and 0 bases, with 13 bases remaining between them. CDR3 nucleotides: TGCGCCAGCAGCAATCCTCGGGACAACCAAGAGACCCAGTACTTC. The encoded protein is CASSNPRDNQETQYF.

This clonotype was recorded at least ten times. V gene TRBV19 combines with J gene TRBJ2-1, with TRBD1 matching 8 bases. This CDR3 comprises 16 residues. Trimming cost V 3 bases and J 7 bases; bases outside gene matches: 11. The germline V gene encodes CDR1 LNHDA and CDR2 SQIVND (reference sequence). Here the CDR3 reads CASSIIGTGIANEQFF. As DNA, the CDR3 is TGTGCCAGTAGTATTATCGGGACAGGTATCGCTAATGAGCAGTTCTTC.

This clonotype came up a few times. The chain combines TRBV4-2 with TRBJ2-3; 14 bases fit TRBD2. Germline CDR1 is LGHNA and CDR2 is YNFKEQ. This CDR3 region has 17 residues. Losses at the gene ends were 4 bases for V and 2 bases for J; bases not matched to a gene: 5. The CDR3 DNA reads as TGTGCCAGCAGCCCCCGGACTAGCGGGGGGTTCACAGATACGCAGTATTTT. It specifies CASSPRTSGGFTDTQYF.

This clonotype was recorded many times. The chain joins TRBV20-1 to TRBJ2-5; 14 nucleotides line up with TRBD2. The CDR3 is 15 residues long. The junction had 9 bases not matched to a gene; V was cut back by 6 bases and J by 6 bases. Germline CDR1 reads DFQATT; CDR2 reads SNEGSKA (reference sequence). The CDR3 region is CSARGTSGSDKTQYF. CDR3 DNA sequence: TGCAGTGCCAGGGGGACTAGCGGGAGTGATAAGACCCAGTACTTC.

This clonotype came up many times. This sequence joins TRBV11-1 and TRBJ2-7; D ambiguous. In germline, CDR1 is SGHAT, CDR2 FQDESV (reference sequence). This CDR3 region has 12 residues. Trimming removed 6 bases from V and 4 bases from J, with 10 bases in between. CDR3 sequence: CASSGWGYEQYF. In DNA form, the CDR3 reads TGTGCCAGCAGTGGCTGGGGTTACGAGCAGTACTTC.

This clonotype was seen repeatedly, ten times or more. The V and J genes are TRBV6-4 and TRBJ1-6; D perhaps matches TRBD1 (5 bases). The CDR3 length is 14 residues. V was pared by 3 bases and J by 10 bases, with 13 bases between. Germline V gene data show CDR1 as MRHNA and CDR2 as SNTAGT. CDR3 amino acids: CASSDDSSGSPLHF. The CDR3 DNA is TGTGCCAGCAGTGATGACAGCTCCGGATCACCCCTCCACTTT.

This clonotype has more than one count but fewer than ten. This chain joins TRBV5-6 and TRBJ1-3; D not resolved. Germline V gene sequence: CDR1 SGHDT, CDR2 YYEEEE. V was cut by 0 bases and J by 0 bases, with 10 bases left in between. This CDR3 spans 16 amino acids. The DNA of the CDR3 is TGTGCCAGCAGCTTGGGATCAGCCTCCTCTGGAAACACCATATATTTT. As protein: CASSLGSASSGNTIYF.

On this clonotype: One junction end does not reproduce the germline sequence, and a read error may be involved. CDR3 in amino acids: CASSLGAGAYGQYF. DNA of the CDR3: TGTGCCAGCAGCTTGGGCGCCGGGGCCTACGGGCAGTACTTC. The chain has TRBV11-1 and TRBJ2-7; D is possibly TRBD1 or TRBD2 (5 bases each). CDR3 length equals 14 residues. The germline gives CDR1 SGHAT, CDR2 FQDESV (reference sequence).

In this sample, this clonotype turned up many times. CDR3 loop: CASSVVDTEAFF. Here the CDR3 DNA reads TGTGCCAGCAGCGTAGTCGACACTGAAGCTTTCTTT. This rearrangement joins TRBV9 to TRBJ1-1; no definite D call. CDR3 length: 12 residues. The V gene's germline CDR1 is SGDLS and CDR2 YYNGEE. Deletions cut 0 bases from V and 3 bases from J, with 3 bases between.

This clonotype was seen at least ten times. The V call is TRBV12-3 or TRBV12-4, the J call TRBJ2-5; no firm D call. Trimming removed 2 bases from V and 2 bases from J, with 18 bases in between. The CDR3 runs to 17 residues. CDR3 bases: TGTGCCAGCAGTTTAAGGTTGGGGTCAGTTTTTCAAGAGACCCAGTACTTC. It yields the protein CASSLRLGSVFQETQYF.

This clonotype was recorded many times. This sequence joins TRBV12-3 or TRBV12-4 and TRBJ2-5; 8 nucleotides agree with TRBD1. The trim removed 10 bases at V and 4 bases at J, leaving 8 bases unmatched. CDR3 length: 13 residues. The CDR3 DNA sequence: TGTGCCACCAAAGGACAGGGAGGAGAGACCCAGTACTTC. Protein sequence: CATKGQGGETQYF.

The chain joins TRBV6-2 or TRBV6-3 to TRBJ2-2; 9 bases are shared with TRBD2. V gave up 5 bases and J gave up 5 bases; unmatched junction bases: 6. The CDR3 runs to 15 residues. CDR1 and CDR2 (germline): MNHEY, SVGEGT. In nucleotides, the CDR3 is TGTGCCAGCAGTCTTAGCGGGAGAGGAACCGGGGAGCTGTTTTTT. This encodes CASSLSGRGTGELFF.

Ten or more counts support this clonotype. V is TRBV30 and J is TRBJ1-2; D is possibly TRBD1 (5 bases). CDR1 and CDR2 (germline): GTSNPN, SVGIG (reference sequence). The V and J ends lost 5 bases and 7 bases respectively, with 11 bases between them. There are 11 residues in the CDR3. This CDR3 reads CAWGWGGGYTF. The CDR3 region has the DNA TGTGCCTGGGGATGGGGGGGTGGCTACACCTTC.

This clonotype was found many times. The J gene is TRBJ2-5, the V gene TRBV6-4, with D unresolved. CDR1 is MRHNA, CDR2 SNTAGT, per germline. Between the trimmed V and J ends, which lost 6 bases and 0 bases, there was a span of 14 bases. This CDR3 is built from 15 residues. CDR3 residues: CASSPFNSHQETQYF. As DNA, the CDR3 is TGTGCCAGCAGCCCCTTCAATAGTCACCAAGAGACCCAGTACTTC.

This clonotype was seen a few times. The chain is built from TRBV20-1 and TRBJ2-7; 7 bases line up with TRBD1. The CDR3 covers 12 residues. Germline loops: CDR1 DFQATT, CDR2 SNEGSKA (reference sequence). The J segment lost 5 bases and the V segment lost 4 bases, leaving 5 bases of the junction unmatched. The CDR3, as DNA: TGCAGTGCTACCGACAGGGCGGACGAGCAGTACTTC. Translation gives CSATDRADEQYF.

In this sample, this clonotype turned up many times. This sequence joins TRBV5-1 and TRBJ2-5; 11 bases match TRBD2. After removal of 4 bases from V and 4 bases from J, the junction contained 6 bases not matched to a gene. In germline, CDR1 is SGHRS, CDR2 YFSETQ. The CDR3 runs to 15 residues. CDR3 bases: TGCGCCAGCAGCCCGGACGGGACTAGCGGAGAGACCCAGTACTTC. It is translated as CASSPDGTSGETQYF.

This clonotype occurred many times. V and J are TRBV6-1 and TRBJ2-3; possibly TRBD1 or TRBD2 for D (5 bases each). Germline values: CDR1 MNHNS, CDR2 SASEGT. V was trimmed by 5 bases and J by 0 bases, leaving 18 bases between them. The CDR3 spans 17 residues. The CDR3 is CASSYGAGPTSTDTQYF. CDR3 nucleotides: TGTGCCAGCAGTTACGGGGCAGGACCGACTAGCACAGATACGCAGTATTTT.

There are many counts of this clonotype. This chain joins TRBV11-2 and TRBJ1-4; TRBD1 agrees at 9 bases. Losses at the gene ends were 5 bases for V and 8 bases for J; bases not matched to a gene: 9. The CDR3 totals 15 residues. CDR1 is SGHAT and CDR2 is FQNNGV in the germline V gene. CDR3 sequence: CASSPGTGMVEKLFF. The CDR3 DNA sequence: TGTGCCAGCAGCCCAGGGACAGGGATGGTGGAAAAACTGTTTTTT.

This clonotype has a count of ten or more. The genes are TRBV14 and TRBJ1-2, with D possibly being TRBD1 (6 bases). Trimming removed 5 bases from V and 6 bases from J, with 13 bases in between. The length of the CDR3 is 13 residues. Germline V gives CDR1 SGHDN, CDR2 FVKESK. As DNA, the CDR3 is TGTGCCAGCAGCACAACAGGGTACCATGGCTACACCTTC. Protein product: CASSTTGYHGYTF.

The chain joins TRBV4-1 to TRBJ2-2; TRBD1 matches 9 bases. Germline V gene lookup returns CDR1 MGHRA and CDR2 YSYEKL. The V and J ends lost 5 bases and 0 bases, in that order; junction bases with no gene match: 4. The CDR3 is 16 residues long. For the CDR3, the DNA is TGCGCCAGCAGCGTCCGGGACAGGGCGAACACCGGGGAGCTGTTTTTT. Protein product: CASSVRDRANTGELFF.

The sample holds many counts of this clonotype. This chain joins TRBV6-1 and TRBJ2-1, with 7 bases matching TRBD1. The CDR3 totals 15 residues. In germline, CDR1 is MNHNS, CDR2 SASEGT. V was pared by 6 bases and J by 5 bases, with 10 bases of the junction left unmatched. CDR3 amino acids: CASRIYLQGNNEQFF. In DNA, the CDR3 is TGTGCCAGCAGAATATATTTACAGGGGAACAATGAGCAGTTCTTC.

The V call is TRBV30, the J call TRBJ1-5; D gene ambiguous. The CDR3 totals 14 residues. The V gene's germline CDR1 is GTSNPN and CDR2 SVGIG (reference sequence). V was pared by 2 bases and J by 2 bases, with 10 bases between. CDR3 DNA sequence: TGTGCCTGGAGTCACGCGGATGGCAATCAGCCCCAGCATTTT. Protein product: CAWSHADGNQPQHF.

This clonotype was observed at least ten times. The J gene is TRBJ2-6, the V gene TRBV20-1; D gene unclear. Germline V lookup: CDR1 DFQATT, CDR2 SNEGSKA (reference sequence). The germline V and J ends were trimmed by 7 bases and 1 base, with 2 bases remaining between them. This CDR3 is built from 11 residues. The CDR3 DNA sequence: TGCAGTGTTTCTGGGGCCAACGTCCTGACTTTC. As protein: CSVSGANVLTF.

This clonotype was counted many times. Here the CDR3 reads CASSLKGGGRQETQYF. The CDR3 DNA reads as TGTGCCAGCAGTTTAAAAGGGGGAGGCCGCCAAGAGACCCAGTACTTC. The chain uses TRBV28 and TRBJ2-5; D may be TRBD1 or TRBD2 (6 bases each). Germline CDR1 reads MDHEN; CDR2 reads SYDVKM. V lost 2 bases and J 1 base, leaving 14 bases between the germline ends. This CDR3 has 16 amino acids.

The chain links TRBV6-2 or TRBV6-3 to TRBJ1-2, with TRBD1 matching 9 bases. CDR3 length equals 15 residues. Germline V gene sequence: CDR1 MNHEY, CDR2 SVGEGT. V dropped 4 bases and J dropped 3; count of bases not matched to a gene: 6. The CDR3 sequence is CASSSTGTGYYGYTF. Written as DNA, the CDR3 is TGTGCCAGCAGTTCCACCGGGACAGGGTACTATGGCTACACCTTC.